Below are 15 T cell receptor beta chains sequenced from a single sample in a study of blood T cell repertoires in COVID-19. TCRdb keeps only in-frame clones here, not all; method: immunoSEQ multiplex PCR. The data contain around 180,000 clones, 70% to 85% of them singletons. Sequenced: peripheral blood. The receptors stem from a human donor in a cohort sampled during active COVID-19.

This clone was observed a single time. This rearrangement joins TRBV7-9 to TRBJ2-7, with D possibly TRBD1 on 5 matching bases. CDR1 and CDR2 from the germline V gene are SEHNR and FQNEAQ (reference sequence). The V and J ends lost 5 bases and 4 bases respectively, with 15 bases between them. This CDR3 is 14 amino acids long. The CDR3 DNA is TGTGCCAGCAGCAACCGACAGAACCCTTACGAGCAGTACTTC. It yields the protein CASSNRQNPYEQYF.

This clone was recorded once. This chain connects TRBV6-1 to TRBJ2-5; 9 positions match TRBD2. Germline lookup yields CDR1 MNHNS and CDR2 SASEGT. V trimming: 1 base; J trimming: 4 bases; junction bases outside the gene matches: 7. The CDR3 is 16 amino acids. The CDR3 loop is CASSEGWRGGLETQYF. The CDR3 DNA is TGTGCCAGCAGTGAAGGGTGGCGGGGGGGCCTAGAGACCCAGTACTTC.

The chain carries TRBV7-2 and TRBJ2-7; 16 nucleotides align to TRBD2. The V gene end was trimmed by 5 bases and the J gene end by 4 bases; junction bases not matched to a gene: 2. Germline CDR1 reads SGHTA; CDR2 reads FQGNSA. The CDR3 consists of 15 residues. The CDR3 is CASSLGLAGGYEQYF. CDR3 bases: TGTGCCAGCAGCCTGGGACTAGCGGGGGGGTACGAGCAGTACTTC.

Points on this clone: At one end, the junction sequence differs from germline, possibly due to a read error. V and J are TRBV19 and TRBJ2-7, with TRBD2 as a possible D gene (6 bases). Germline V gene data show CDR1 as LNHDA and CDR2 as SQIVND (reference sequence). This CDR3 has 15 amino acids. CDR3 in DNA: TGTGCCAGTAGTGTAGACGGGACTCAACGCTACGAGCAGTACTTC. Translating it yields CASSVDGTQRYEQYF.

The rearrangement links TRBV27 to TRBJ1-6; 9 bases fit TRBD1. The CDR3 has 14 amino acids. V was pared by 5 bases and J by 9 bases, with 5 bases of the junction left unmatched. Germline CDR1 and CDR2: MNHEY and SMNVEV (reference sequence). For the CDR3, the DNA is TGTGCCAGCAGTACAACAGGGGGCGGTTCACCCCTCCACTTT. Translating gives CASSTTGGGSPLHF.

The chain is built from TRBV7-2 and TRBJ2-5; 8 bases fit TRBD1. With 5 bases clipped from V and 5 bases from J, the junction kept 10 bases outside the gene matches. Germline V gene sequence: CDR1 SGHTA, CDR2 FQGNSA. CDR3 size: 15 residues. CDR3 in amino acids: CASSLSTGVDETQYF. CDR3 coding DNA: TGTGCCAGCAGCCTCTCGACAGGGGTTGATGAGACCCAGTACTTC.

The chain carries TRBV7-6 and TRBJ1-2; 9 bases match TRBD1. The germline gives CDR1 SGHVS, CDR2 FNYEAQ. With V trimmed by 5 bases and J by 2 bases, 15 bases remained unmatched. This CDR3 contains 18 residues. The CDR3 here is CASSRLTGRQGVNYGYTF. CDR3 DNA sequence: TGTGCCAGCAGCCGACTCACCGGCCGACAGGGGGTAAACTATGGCTACACCTTC.

V usage is TRBV7-6 and J usage is TRBJ2-1, with D maybe TRBD1 (7 bases). The CDR3 spans 14 residues. V dropped 1 base and J dropped 6 bases, with 10 bases sitting between them. Germline lookup yields CDR1 SGHVS and CDR2 FNYEAQ. The CDR3 DNA reads as TGTGCCAGCAGCTTAGTGCAGGGGGGCAATGAGCAGTTCTTC. It is translated as CASSLVQGGNEQFF.

The V and J genes are TRBV13 and TRBJ2-7; 8 nucleotides match TRBD1. This CDR3 is 15 amino acids long. After removal of 5 bases from V and 1 base from J, the junction contained 7 bases not matched to a gene. The germline gives CDR1 PRHDT, CDR2 FYEKMQ (reference sequence). The CDR3 sequence: CASSIYGTGSYEQYF. CDR3 in DNA: TGTGCCAGCAGCATCTATGGGACAGGTTCCTACGAGCAGTACTTC.

The chain employs TRBV4-2 and TRBJ1-3; 7 positions agree with TRBD1. The length of the CDR3 is 16 residues. The V and J ends lost 3 bases and 1 base, in that order; junction bases with no gene match: 6. Germline CDR1 LGHNA, CDR2 YNFKEQ. In nucleotides, the CDR3 is TGTGCCAGCAGCCAGAACAGGGGAACTTCTGGAAACACCATATATTTT. Encoded protein: CASSQNRGTSGNTIYF.

The rearrangement joins TRBV5-1 to TRBJ2-2, with D unclear. V gave up 0 bases and J gave up 8 bases, with 11 bases separating them. The germline gives CDR1 SGHRS, CDR2 YFSETQ. CDR3 length: 14 residues. CDR3 in DNA: TGCGCCAGCAGCTTGGGACTTACCGTGGGGGAGCTGTTTTTT. Translation gives CASSLGLTVGELFF.

V usage is TRBV12-3 or TRBV12-4 and J usage is TRBJ2-3, with TRBD1 as a possible D gene (5 bases). Trimming left V 6 bases short and J 6 bases short, with 10 bases between. The CDR3 runs 12 residues. CDR3 nucleotide sequence: TGTGCCAGCAGCCTACACAGGGATACGCAGTATTTT. Translating gives CASSLHRDTQYF.

CDR3 nucleotide sequence: TGTGCCAGCAGCTTAGGCAGGGCGACGAACACTGAAGCTTTCTTT. Protein: CASSLGRATNTEAFF. This chain connects TRBV5-4 to TRBJ1-1, with D possibly matching TRBD1 (5 bases). V was shortened by 2 bases and J by 1 base, with 12 bases between the two germline ends. The germline V gene encodes CDR1 SGHNT and CDR2 YYREEE (reference sequence). The CDR3 extends over 15 amino acids.

The genes are TRBV14 and TRBJ1-1, with unresolved D. The CDR3 covers 15 residues. The germline gives CDR1 SGHDN, CDR2 FVKESK. Trimming cost V 4 bases and J 1 base, with 13 bases left between them. The CDR3 spells CASSPTLGWNTEAFF. Here the CDR3 DNA reads TGTGCCAGCAGCCCTACCCTGGGCTGGAACACTGAAGCTTTCTTT.

The genes are TRBV4-1 and TRBJ1-2; D is undetermined. The CDR3 is made up of 15 amino acids. CDR1 is MGHRA and CDR2 is YSYEKL in the germline V gene. V was pared by 0 bases and J by 5 bases, with 13 bases between. The CDR3 is CASSQELNREYGYTF. The CDR3 DNA reads TGCGCCAGCAGCCAAGAGTTAAACCGAGAGTATGGCTACACCTTC.